The 27 T cell receptor beta chains reported below all come from one sample, sequenced in a study of blood T cell repertoires in COVID-19. Sequenced by immunoSEQ multiplex PCR; TCRdb stores in-frame clones only, minus some. This sample has over 65,000 clones, with approximately 84% found just once. The sequencing input was peripheral blood. These receptors all come from a human donor in a cohort sampled during active COVID-19.

The chain joins TRBV18 to TRBJ1-4; maybe TRBD1 (5 bases). Trimming left V 4 bases short and J 6 bases short, with 12 bases between. CDR1 and CDR2 (germline): KGHSH, LQKENI. This CDR3 is 14 amino acids long. Here the CDR3 reads CASSLRDLDEKLFF. CDR3 bases: TGTGCCAGCTCACTCAGGGATTTGGATGAAAAACTGTTTTTT.

The CDR3 DNA is TGTGCCTGGAGTGTCTGGGGGGGAAATCAGCCCCAGCATTTT. It yields the protein CAWSVWGGNQPQHF. The chain has TRBV30 and TRBJ1-5, with D possibly matching TRBD1 (5 bases). Germline-derived CDR1 and CDR2 are GTSNPN and SVGIG (reference sequence). Trimming pared 0 bases from V and 4 bases from J, leaving 10 bases between. The CDR3 runs to 14 residues.

The chain combines TRBV11-2 with TRBJ2-5; tentatively, D is TRBD1 (7 bases). CDR1 and CDR2 (germline): SGHAT, FQNNGV. This CDR3 comprises 18 residues. Trimming took 5 bases from V and 1 from J, leaving 23 bases between them. The CDR3 sequence: CASSLPGGRVTFQETQYF. The CDR3 DNA reads TGTGCCAGCAGCCTGCCAGGGGGGCGGGTGACCTTCCAAGAGACCCAGTACTTC. Based on the CDR3 plus reference TRBV11-2 and TRBJ2-5, the full variable domain is EAGVAQSPRYKIIEKRQSVAFWCNPISGHATLYWYQQILGQGPKLLIQFQNNGVVDDSQLPKDRFSAERLKGVDSTLKIQPAKLEDSAVYLCASSLPGGRVTFQETQYFGPGTRLLVL.

The chain combines TRBV7-9 with TRBJ2-3; TRBD2 might be the D (6 bases). Trimming removed 5 bases from V and 1 base from J, with 13 bases in between. Germline CDR1 is SEHNR and CDR2 is FQNEAQ (reference sequence). The CDR3 sequence is 15 residues long. The CDR3 DNA reads TGTGCCAGCAGCACTCAGGGCGGGGGCACAGATACGCAGTATTTT. Residues: CASSTQGGGTDTQYF.

This clone has more than one count but fewer than ten. The J gene is TRBJ1-4, the V gene TRBV5-4; tentative D call: TRBD1 (6 bases). This CDR3 region has 15 residues. CDR1 is SGHNT, CDR2 YYREEE, per germline (reference sequence). V lost 4 bases and J 3 bases, leaving 13 bases between the germline ends. The CDR3 nucleotides are TGTGCCAGCAGCGGGCCGGGACACTCTAATGAAAAACTGTTTTTT. Residues: CASSGPGHSNEKLFF. Together with reference TRBV5-4 and TRBJ1-4, the CDR3 gives the full variable domain: ETGVTQSPTHLIKTRGQQVTLRCSSQSGHNTVSWYQQALGQGPQFIFQYYREEENGRGNFPPRFSGLQFPNYSSELNVNALELDDSALYLCASSGPGHSNEKLFFGSGTQLSVL.

CDR3 DNA sequence: TGCGCCAGCAGCCAAGTTAACCTAGGACTAGCGGGGGGAGAGACCCAGTACTTC. This encodes CASSQVNLGLAGGETQYF. The V call is TRBV4-1, the J call TRBJ2-5; 14 bases align to TRBD2. The V segment lost 1 base and the J segment 4 bases; nucleotides outside the gene matches: 8. This CDR3 comprises 18 residues. Germline V CDR1 and CDR2: MGHRA, YSYEKL.

To note about this clone: This CDR3 is also generated by other DNA sequences in the sample. The CDR3 coding sequence is TGTGCCAGTAGTCGGGGATCTGGGGCCAACGTCCTGACTTTC. Amino acids: CASSRGSGANVLTF. The V gene is TRBV19, the J gene TRBJ2-6, with D maybe TRBD2 (5 bases). Germline V gene data show CDR1 as LNHDA and CDR2 as SQIVND (reference sequence). This CDR3 has 14 residues. The V and J ends lost 5 bases and 1 base respectively, with 6 bases between them.

This sequence joins TRBV7-6 and TRBJ2-1; D not certain. The CDR3 runs to 14 residues. Germline assignment: CDR1 SGHVS and CDR2 FNYEAQ. The germline V and J ends were trimmed by 2 bases and 8 bases, with 13 bases remaining between them. The CDR3 reads CASSLSLGHDEQFF. CDR3 nucleotides: TGTGCCAGCAGCTTATCTCTAGGCCACGATGAGCAGTTCTTC.

The chain is built from TRBV6-6 and TRBJ1-2; 8 bases are a match to TRBD1. From germline, CDR1 is MNHNY and CDR2 SVGAGI (reference sequence). This CDR3 has 19 amino acids. Trimming took 6 bases from V and 4 from J; bases not matched to a gene: 22. CDR3: CASSRRNSRQGLTFYGYTF. CDR3 coding DNA: TGTGCCAGCAGCCGACGAAATTCAAGACAGGGGCTAACCTTCTATGGCTACACCTTC.

This clone was seen only once. This chain links TRBV27 with TRBJ1-1; 7 bases agree with TRBD1. Germline V gene data show CDR1 as MNHEY and CDR2 as SMNVEV (reference sequence). V shed 4 bases, J shed 5 bases, and the junction held 10 bases outside the gene matches. This CDR3 spans 15 amino acids. This CDR3 reads CASSWSRTGGTEAFF. DNA for the CDR3: TGTGCCAGCAGTTGGAGCAGGACAGGAGGAACTGAAGCTTTCTTT.

This rearrangement joins TRBV6-5 to TRBJ2-6; the D gene is possibly TRBD1 (5 bases). The CDR3 runs 14 residues. Trimming pared 8 bases from V and 2 bases from J, leaving 10 bases between. Germline V CDR1 and CDR2: MNHEY, SVGAGI. The CDR3: CASWGVTGANVLTF. CDR3 coding DNA: TGTGCCAGCTGGGGCGTAACTGGGGCCAACGTCCTGACTTTC.

This rearrangement joins TRBV27 to TRBJ1-1, with a possible D match to TRBD1 (5 bases). Trimming took off 7 bases at V and 4 bases at J, with 10 bases between the two ends. CDR1 and CDR2 from the germline V gene are MNHEY and SMNVEV (reference sequence). The CDR3 is 12 amino acids. CDR3 loop: CASKTGGTEAFF. In DNA, the CDR3 is TGTGCCAGCAAGACGGGGGGCACTGAAGCTTTCTTT.

This rearrangement joins TRBV7-2 to TRBJ1-6; D unresolved. Germline CDR1 and CDR2: SGHTA and FQGNSA. The CDR3 length is 12 residues. V lost 3 bases and J lost 6, with 3 bases in between. Here the CDR3 DNA reads TGTGCCAGCAGCTTCAGTAATTCACCCCTCCACTTT. Its translation is CASSFSNSPLHF.

The genes are TRBV5-6 and TRBJ1-2; 8 bases align to TRBD1. V gave up 1 base and J gave up 5 bases; unmatched junction bases: 7. CDR3 length equals 15 residues. The germline V gene has CDR1 SGHDT and CDR2 YYEEEE. The CDR3 bases are TGTGCCAGCAGCTTGATAGGACAGGGACAGTATGGCTACACCTTC. Amino acids: CASSLIGQGQYGYTF.

This sequence joins TRBV11-2 and TRBJ1-2, with D hard to call. The CDR3 consists of 14 residues. Germline V gene lookup returns CDR1 SGHAT and CDR2 FQNNGV. V gave up 1 base and J gave up 4 bases, with 10 bases separating them. The CDR3: CASSLALAGYGYTF. The CDR3 region has the DNA TGTGCCAGCAGCTTAGCCCTGGCGGGCTATGGCTACACCTTC.

By share, this clone counts as medium-sized (0.01 to 0.1%). The chain joins TRBV27 to TRBJ2-5, with TRBD1 identical over 10 bases. J lost 5 bases, V lost 4 bases, and 13 bases had no gene match. Germline V gives CDR1 MNHEY, CDR2 SMNVEV (reference sequence). The CDR3 has 17 residues. CDR3 sequence: CASSSNRDRGSGETQYF. CDR3 nucleotide sequence: TGTGCCAGCAGTTCCAACCGGGACAGGGGATCGGGGGAGACCCAGTACTTC.

CDR3: CASSLVSDTQYF. In nucleotides, the CDR3 is TGTGCCAGCAGCTTAGTCTCAGATACGCAGTATTTT. V gene TRBV7-9 combines with J gene TRBJ2-3, with D hard to call. In germline, CDR1 is SEHNR, CDR2 FQNEAQ (reference sequence). The germline V and J ends were trimmed by 1 base and 4 bases, with 3 bases remaining between them. The CDR3 extends over 12 amino acids.

This chain connects TRBV18 to TRBJ2-7; 7 positions agree with TRBD1. The trim removed 3 bases at V and 2 bases at J, leaving 13 bases unmatched. CDR3 size: 17 residues. CDR1 KGHSH and CDR2 LQKENI come from the germline V gene. The CDR3 DNA reads TGTGCCAGCTCACCTCTGGCATTAGGGACAGCAACCTACGAGCAGTACTTC. Encoded protein: CASSPLALGTATYEQYF.

The chain links TRBV9 to TRBJ1-2; unclear D gene. The V end was cut by 6 bases, the J end by 4 bases, with 13 bases between. Germline V gene lookup returns CDR1 SGDLS and CDR2 YYNGEE. This CDR3 is built from 13 residues. Here the CDR3 reads CASTAFGPYGYTF. For the CDR3, the DNA is TGTGCCAGCACCGCCTTTGGCCCCTATGGCTACACCTTC. The full variable domain, with the rest looked up from reference TRBV9 and TRBJ1-2, is DSGVTQTPKHLITATGQRVTLRCSPRSGDLSVYWYQQSLDQGLQFLIQYYNGEERAKGNILERFSAQQFPDLHSELNLSSLELGDSALYFCASTAFGPYGYTFGSGTRLTVV.

The chain has TRBV28 and TRBJ2-3, with TRBD1 matching 7 bases. Germline V gene data show CDR1 as MDHEN and CDR2 as SYDVKM. V trimming: 3 bases; J trimming: 3 bases; junction bases outside the gene matches: 9. This CDR3 region has 16 residues. The DNA for the CDR3 is TGTGCCAGCAGTTTGAATGGTAGGGGGCCGACAGATACGCAGTATTTT. Protein product: CASSLNGRGPTDTQYF. The full variable domain, in which reference TRBV28 and TRBJ2-3 provide the parts outside the CDR3, is DVKVTQSSRYLVKRTGEKVFLECVQDMDHENMFWYRQDPGLGLRLIYFSYDVKMKEKGDIPEGYSVSREKKERFSLILESASTNQTSMYLCASSLNGRGPTDTQYFGPGTRLTVL.

The chain joins TRBV6-4 to TRBJ1-1, with D possibly TRBD1 on 6 matching bases. Germline-derived CDR1 and CDR2 are MRHNA and SNTAGT. V lost 8 bases and J lost 1, with 8 bases in between. This CDR3 spans 12 amino acids. CDR3 in amino acids: CASRGGNTEAFF. Written as DNA, the CDR3 is TGTGCCAGCCGAGGGGGGAACACTGAAGCTTTCTTT.

The chain joins TRBV2 to TRBJ1-1; D might be TRBD1 (5 bases). Germline V gene lookup returns CDR1 SNHLY and CDR2 FYNNEI. V lost 6 bases and J lost 11, with 22 bases in between. CDR3 length: 14 residues. CDR3 region: CASRGAGRVNRAFF. CDR3 DNA sequence: TGTGCCAGCAGAGGGGCCGGCAGGGTGAATAGGGCTTTCTTT.

The V gene is TRBV18, the J gene TRBJ1-1; D possibly corresponds to TRBD1 (5 bases). The germline CDR1 and CDR2 sequences are KGHSH and LQKENI. The CDR3 is 13 amino acids. The ends were cut back, 2 bases at V and 8 bases at J, with 12 bases in the middle. The CDR3 protein is CASSPLGGGEAFF. The CDR3 DNA follows: TGTGCCAGCTCACCATTGGGCGGGGGAGAAGCTTTCTTT.

The chain combines TRBV7-6 with TRBJ1-3; no definite D call. V was pared by 4 bases and J by 2 bases, with 12 bases between. The CDR3 has 15 amino acids. Germline assignment: CDR1 SGHVS and CDR2 FNYEAQ. The CDR3, as DNA: TGTGCCAGCAGCTCCACGGCAGGCACTGGAAACACCATATATTTT. This translates into CASSSTAGTGNTIYF.

The chain has TRBV5-1 and TRBJ2-3, with 11 bases lining up with TRBD1. Germline CDR1 and CDR2: SGHRS and YFSETQ. This CDR3 spans 16 amino acids. With 4 bases clipped from V and 14 bases from J, the junction kept 18 bases outside the gene matches. The CDR3 protein is CASSGGPGQGGRRPYF. CDR3 DNA sequence: TGCGCCAGCAGCGGGGGACCGGGACAGGGGGGCCGACGACCGTATTTT.

This clone showed up just a few times. The genes are TRBV16 and TRBJ1-6; the match to TRBD1 covers 7 bases. V was pared by 0 bases and J by 5 bases, with 4 bases of the junction left unmatched. Germline V gene lookup returns CDR1 KGHSY and CDR2 FQNENV. This CDR3 comprises 16 residues. The CDR3 here is CASSQSGTENNSPLHF. CDR3 DNA: TGTGCCAGCAGCCAATCCGGGACAGAAAATAATTCACCCCTCCACTTT.

The chain recombines TRBV30 with TRBJ2-2; no definite D call. V was cut by 0 bases and J by 6 bases, with 5 bases left in between. The germline V gene has CDR1 GTSNPN and CDR2 SVGIG (reference sequence). The CDR3 is made up of 12 amino acids. The CDR3 DNA is TGTGCCTGGAGTGTACTGCCCGGGGAGCTGTTTTTT. It specifies CAWSVLPGELFF.